What follows are 28 T cell receptor beta chains derived from one specimen sequenced in a study of T cells expressing NK-cell markers. Each CDR3 protein gets one entry in TCRdb, which reprocessed the 5' RACE reads and gives no DNA. Its table records about 260,000 distinct CDR3 sequences. The sample taken for sequencing was blood T cells: a sorted CD56 or NKG2C T cell subset, CD4+ or CD8+ T cells, or bulk PBMC T cells (not recorded which). Receptor source: a man between 18 and 29 years old in good health.

The chain links TRBV12-3 or TRBV12-4 to TRBJ1-3. The CDR3 is 13 residues long. The CDR3 sequence: CASGTRSGNTIYF.

The chain employs TRBV5-1 and TRBJ1-1; the D gene TCRdb calls, TRBD1, cannot be checked with no DNA. This CDR3 has 14 residues. Germline values: CDR1 SGHRS, CDR2 YFSETQ. This CDR3 is CASSLNQGGTEAFF. Looking up the rest from reference TRBV5-1 and TRBJ1-1 gives the full variable domain: KAGVTQTPRYLIKTRGQQVTLSCSPISGHRSVSWYQQTPGQGLQFLFEYFSETQRNKGNFPGRFSGRQFSNSRSEMNVSTLELGDSALYLCASSLNQGGTEAFFGQGTRLTVV.

The V gene is TRBV6-5, the J gene TRBJ1-1; no DNA is available, so the TRBD1 call from TCRdb remains unchecked. The CDR3 loop spans 15 amino acids. The germline V gene encodes CDR1 MNHEY and CDR2 SVGAGI. The CDR3 spells CASSKSRQGRTEAFF.

This chain joins TRBV7-6 and TRBJ2-3; TCRdb gives TRBD2 as the D gene, but with no DNA this cannot be confirmed. The CDR3 length is 15 residues. CDR1 is SGHVS, CDR2 FNYEAQ, per germline. CDR3 in amino acids: CASSLRGGGSDTQYF.

This chain connects TRBV20-1 to TRBJ2-1. The germline V gene has CDR1 DFQATT and CDR2 SNEGSKA (reference sequence). The CDR3 consists of 14 residues. The CDR3 reads CSAIPREIYNEQFF.

The V and J genes are TRBV6-2 or TRBV6-3 and TRBJ2-1; with no DNA, the TCRdb D assignment of TRBD2 cannot be verified. There are 20 residues in the CDR3. The germline gives CDR1 MNHEY, CDR2 SVGEGT. CDR3 residues: CASSYVMGGLAWSTHNEQFF.

CDR3 sequence reads: CASSTSGTGNGYTF. The chain employs TRBV6-1 and TRBJ1-2; TCRdb's D call of TRBD1 is untestable without DNA. The germline CDR1 and CDR2 sequences are MNHNS and SASEGT. This CDR3 is 14 amino acids long.

V usage is TRBV20-1 and J usage is TRBJ2-4; TCRdb names TRBD1, which stays unverified in the absence of DNA. From germline, CDR1 is DFQATT and CDR2 SNEGSKA (reference sequence). This CDR3 has 13 amino acids. The CDR3 reads CSATTDSPGIQYF.

J is TRBJ2-7 and V is TRBV27; the D call from TCRdb, TRBD1, cannot be confirmed without DNA. Germline CDR1 is MNHEY and CDR2 is SMNVEV (reference sequence). There are 14 residues in the CDR3. CDR3 amino acids: CASSFKQGGGEQYF.

The chain carries TRBV6-2 or TRBV6-3 and TRBJ1-1. Per germline, CDR1 MNHEY and CDR2 SVGEGT. The CDR3 runs 13 residues. The CDR3 loop reads CASSYGFDTEAFF.

This chain joins TRBV5-1 and TRBJ2-2; TCRdb calls TRBD2, which cannot be checked without DNA. Per the germline V gene, CDR1 is SGHRS and CDR2 is YFSETQ. The CDR3 is 16 residues long. CDR3 amino acids: CASSPILAGNTGELFF.

This chain uses TRBV4-2 with TRBJ2-1; there is no DNA to check the TCRdb D call of TRBD2. In germline, CDR1 is LGHNA, CDR2 YNFKEQ. This CDR3 is 21 amino acids long. CDR3 in amino acids: CASSQGVSGTSGRASYNEQFF.

The chain links TRBV10-3 to TRBJ2-2. The CDR3 is 14 amino acids. CDR1 is ENHRY and CDR2 is SYGVKD in the germline V gene. Here the CDR3 reads CATREAGSTGELFF.

V is TRBV18 and J is TRBJ2-5; as DNA is missing, the TRBD2 call by TCRdb cannot be tested. Per germline, CDR1 KGHSH and CDR2 LQKENI. This CDR3 spans 17 amino acids. This CDR3 reads CASSPSQALATVETQYF.

This chain links TRBV9 with TRBJ2-1. CDR3 length equals 13 residues. Germline CDR1 is SGDLS and CDR2 is YYNGEE. CDR3 sequence reads: CASSYEPSNEQFF.

V is TRBV10-3 and J is TRBJ2-5; TCRdb picks TRBD2, but there is no DNA to check that call. This CDR3 region has 12 residues. CDR1 is ENHRY and CDR2 is SYGVKD in the germline V gene. The CDR3 here is CAIARETETQYF.

This chain uses TRBV7-9 with TRBJ2-7; lacking DNA, the TRBD1 call made by TCRdb goes unchecked. CDR1 is SEHNR and CDR2 is FQNEAQ in the germline V gene (reference sequence). The CDR3 loop spans 13 amino acids. CDR3 sequence reads: CASIPEGSYEQYF.

The J gene is TRBJ1-5, the V gene TRBV7-2; TCRdb indicates TRBD1, and absent DNA this call remains unverified. The CDR3 extends over 13 amino acids. CDR1 and CDR2 (germline): SGHTA, FQGNSA. CDR3 sequence: CASSSLWGQPQHF.

The chain employs TRBV20-1 and TRBJ2-7; TCRdb's D call, TRBD1, is unchecked because there is no DNA. The germline gives CDR1 DFQATT, CDR2 SNEGSKA (reference sequence). The CDR3 has 13 amino acids. The CDR3 sequence: CSGATGGGYEQYF.

V gene TRBV7-2 combines with J gene TRBJ2-3; as DNA is missing, the TRBD1 call by TCRdb cannot be tested. CDR3 size: 15 residues. Germline V gene sequence: CDR1 SGHTA, CDR2 FQGNSA. The CDR3 spells CASSPGTVPTDTQYF.

The CDR3 sequence is CAWTQTSGENNEQFF. The chain links TRBV30 to TRBJ2-1; TCRdb designates TRBD2, a call that cannot be tested without DNA. CDR1 and CDR2 (germline): GTSNPN, SVGIG (reference sequence). The CDR3 contains 15 residues.

The chain joins TRBV5-1 to TRBJ2-1; TCRdb reports TRBD2, a call that lacks DNA to check it against. This CDR3 spans 15 amino acids. Germline CDR1 and CDR2: SGHRS and YFSETQ. The CDR3 spells CASSWGTTSGIEQFF.

The chain carries TRBV5-6 and TRBJ2-7; the TRBD2 assignment by TCRdb is unverifiable without DNA. The V gene's germline CDR1 is SGHDT and CDR2 YYEEEE. The CDR3 contains 15 residues. CDR3 sequence reads: CASSFGGTIPYEQYF. The full variable domain, rest sourced from reference TRBV5-6 and TRBJ2-7, is DAGVTQSPTHLIKTRGQQVTLRCSPKSGHDTVSWYQQALGQGPQFIFQYYEEEERQRGNFPDRFSGHQFPNYSSELNVNALLLGDSALYLCASSFGGTIPYEQYFGPGTRLTVT.

The chain carries TRBV11-2 and TRBJ2-2; TCRdb returns TRBD2, unconfirmable since there is no DNA. This CDR3 is built from 15 residues. Germline values: CDR1 SGHAT, CDR2 FQNNGV. CDR3 loop: CASSLAGGHTGELFF.

This chain links TRBV14 with TRBJ1-4; TCRdb's D call, TRBD1, is unchecked because there is no DNA. The CDR3 has 13 residues. Germline V gene data show CDR1 as SGHDN and CDR2 as FVKESK. The CDR3 loop reads CASSQGTAEKLFF.

The chain couples TRBV27 to TRBJ2-3; TCRdb's D call, TRBD1, is unchecked because there is no DNA. Germline lookup yields CDR1 MNHEY and CDR2 SMNVEV (reference sequence). CDR3 length: 13 amino acids. The CDR3 here is CASSQGAPNTQYF.

This chain links TRBV30 with TRBJ2-5; TCRdb's D gene call, TRBD1, goes unchecked for lack of DNA. Germline-derived CDR1 and CDR2 are GTSNPN and SVGIG (reference sequence). The CDR3 loop spans 12 amino acids. The CDR3 loop reads CAWSTWGETQYF.

This rearrangement joins TRBV7-3 to TRBJ2-5; TCRdb's D call, TRBD2, is unchecked because there is no DNA. The CDR3 is 15 residues long. Germline V gene data show CDR1 as SGHTA and CDR2 as FQGTGA. Here the CDR3 reads CASSLSGTAQETQYF.